The next 14 T cell receptor beta chains were all read from a single sample in a study of blood T cell repertoires in COVID-19. Clones were read by immunoSEQ multiplex PCR, and TCRdb kept only the in-frame ones, dropping some. The table lists tens of thousands of clones, 75% to 90% of them singletons. Sequenced input: peripheral blood. Receptors were obtained from a woman in her seventies with active COVID-19.

This chain connects TRBV10-3 to TRBJ2-7; D possibly corresponds to TRBD2 (5 bases). The V gene lost 4 bases and the J gene lost 0 bases, with 13 bases spanning the gap. The CDR3 spans 15 residues. CDR1 is ENHRY, CDR2 SYGVKD, per germline. This CDR3 reads CAISVVARSSYEQYF. The CDR3, as DNA: TGTGCCATCAGTGTTGTAGCGCGGAGCTCCTACGAGCAGTACTTC.

The V call is TRBV7-8, the J call TRBJ1-2, with a weak D call TRBD1 (6 bases). Germline V CDR1 and CDR2: SGHVS, FQNEAQ. V shed 0 bases and J shed 4 bases, with 18 bases lying between them. CDR3 length equals 17 residues. The CDR3 sequence: CASSLAGGVQGGYGYTF. CDR3 bases: TGTGCCAGCAGCTTAGCGGGGGGGGTACAGGGAGGCTATGGCTACACCTTC.

This chain joins TRBV5-1 and TRBJ2-3; D is uncertain. Trimming cost V 5 bases and J 0 bases, with 13 bases left between them. Per the germline V gene, CDR1 is SGHRS and CDR2 is YFSETQ. The CDR3 covers 15 residues. CDR3 DNA: TGCGCCAGCAGTCCCCCCACAGCCAGCACAGATACGCAGTATTTT. Its translation: CASSPPTASTDTQYF.

The chain recombines TRBV10-3 with TRBJ2-1; 9 bases line up with TRBD2. J gave up 5 bases and V 0 bases, and 8 bases lay outside the gene matches. CDR1 ENHRY and CDR2 SYGVKD come from the germline V gene. The CDR3 consists of 17 residues. The DNA of the CDR3 is TGTGCCATCAGTGAGTCTAGGGCTAGCGGGGATAACAATGAGCAGTTCTTC. Encoded protein: CAISESRASGDNNEQFF.

Here the CDR3 DNA reads TGTGCCTGGAGTGGGCTAGCGGGAGCGGTCAATGAGCAGTTCTTC. As protein: CAWSGLAGAVNEQFF. The chain links TRBV30 to TRBJ2-1, with TRBD2 matching over 10 bases. CDR1 and CDR2 from the germline V gene are GTSNPN and SVGIG (reference sequence). V trimming: 1 base; J trimming: 6 bases; junction bases outside the gene matches: 6. The CDR3 loop spans 15 amino acids.

CDR3 bases: TGTGCCAGCAAGCTAGCCGATGGCACAGATACGCAGTATTTT. Protein: CASKLADGTDTQYF. This chain connects TRBV9 to TRBJ2-3; the D gene is possibly TRBD2 (5 bases). Trimming stripped 6 bases from V and 1 base from J, with 12 bases between. This CDR3 has 14 amino acids. Germline CDR1 reads SGDLS; CDR2 reads YYNGEE.

The chain uses TRBV3-1 (or the pseudogene TRBV3-2) and TRBJ2-4, with D tentatively TRBD1 (6 bases). V was clipped by 0 bases and J by 9 bases, with 12 bases between them. The CDR3 extends over 14 amino acids. Per the germline V gene, CDR1 is LGHDT and CDR2 is YNNKEL (reference sequence). In DNA, the CDR3 is TGTGCCAGCAGCCAAGACAAGGGGGAGAGCATTCAGTACTTC. This gives the protein CASSQDKGESIQYF.

The chain has TRBV6-5 and TRBJ2-7; a possible D gene is TRBD2 (5 bases). CDR3 size: 13 residues. The germline V and J ends were trimmed by 5 bases and 3 bases, with 11 bases remaining between them. CDR1 is MNHEY and CDR2 is SVGAGI in the germline V gene. The CDR3 sequence is CASSNDGNYEQYF. The CDR3 nucleotides are TGTGCCAGCAGTAACGACGGGAACTACGAGCAGTACTTC.

The V and J genes are TRBV9 and TRBJ1-1; D may be TRBD1 (5 bases). Germline V gene data show CDR1 as SGDLS and CDR2 as YYNGEE. V lost 6 bases, J lost 1 base, and 10 bases lay in between. The CDR3 contains 13 residues. The CDR3 reads CASKGQRNTEAFF. The CDR3 DNA sequence: TGTGCCAGCAAAGGACAACGGAACACTGAAGCTTTCTTT.

The chain is built from TRBV28 and TRBJ1-5; 10 bases are a match to TRBD1. After removal of 8 bases from V and 5 bases from J, the junction contained 3 bases not matched to a gene. The CDR3 is made up of 13 amino acids. Germline V gene lookup returns CDR1 MDHEN and CDR2 SYDVKM. The DNA for the CDR3 is TGTGCCAGCCATGGACAGGGGGATCAGCCCCAGCATTTT. The encoded protein is CASHGQGDQPQHF.

The gene calls are TRBV5-8 and TRBJ1-2; TRBD1 matches 10 bases. The trim removed 1 base at V and 8 bases at J, leaving 5 bases unmatched. The CDR3 extends over 14 amino acids. In germline, CDR1 is SGHTS, CDR2 YDEGEE. CDR3 residues: CASSLLTGGGGYTF. DNA of the CDR3: TGTGCCAGCAGCTTGCTGACAGGGGGCGGGGGCTACACCTTC.

This clone was recorded once. This sequence joins TRBV6-4 and TRBJ2-1; 7 nucleotides match TRBD1. In germline, CDR1 is MRHNA, CDR2 SNTAGT. V trimming: 6 bases; J trimming: 9 bases; junction bases outside the gene matches: 8. This CDR3 has 13 residues. In nucleotides, the CDR3 is TGTGCCAGCAGGACAGGGTTTAAGGGTGAGCAGTTCTTC. This encodes CASRTGFKGEQFF.

V is TRBV2 and J is TRBJ2-1; 11 positions agree with TRBD1. The V segment lost 7 bases and the J segment 8 bases; nucleotides outside the gene matches: 7. CDR3 size: 14 residues. Germline CDR1 SNHLY, CDR2 FYNNEI. CDR3: CASIRDRGNDEQFF. In DNA, the CDR3 is TGTGCCAGCATCCGGGACAGGGGGAACGATGAGCAGTTCTTC.

This chain joins TRBV27 and TRBJ1-5, with 7 nucleotides matching TRBD1. J was trimmed by 6 bases and V by 6 bases; bases with no gene match: 8. The CDR3 is 14 residues long. From germline, CDR1 is MNHEY and CDR2 SMNVEV (reference sequence). CDR3 in amino acids: CASSPTGFGQPQHF. The DNA of the CDR3 is TGTGCCAGCAGCCCGACAGGGTTTGGTCAGCCCCAGCATTTT.